This T cell receptor beta chain is from a study of T cell responses to AZD1222 COVID-19 vaccine. The overall study: Second doses at about 4 or about 12 weeks were pooled. Study-level findings and limits: Rises in breadth and depth of Spike-specific TCRs came after two AZD1222 doses. Spike regions recognized by vaccine-associated CD4 TCRs spanned the protein, led by 160-218 and 743-854.

Points on this clone: What it recognizes is unknown.

TCRdb's copy holds only in-frame clones and misses some; the assay was immunoSEQ multiplex PCR. The data show 55,000 to 75,000 clones, approximately 91% seen once. The source is an adult in good health. Sample: peripheral blood, taken on day 0 of AZD1222 vaccination.

The DNA for the CDR3 is TGTGCCAGCAGCGAGGATATGAACACTGAAGCTTTCTTT. Translation gives CASSEDMNTEAFF. The chain recombines TRBV11-2 with TRBJ1-1; D unclear. CDR3 length: 13 amino acids. Per the germline V gene, CDR1 is SGHAT and CDR2 is FQNNGV. The V and J ends lost 5 bases and 0 bases respectively, with 7 bases between them.